Below are 6 T cell receptor beta chains sequenced from a single sample in a study of regulatory T cells in long-lasting Graves disease. The time point denotes: newly diagnosed GD, antithyroid drugs for less than 3 months. From PBMCs, RNA was extracted and then used to make the TCR library. With iRepertoire HTBI primers and Arm-PCR of CDR3 regions, TCR beta libraries were built. Each CDR3 protein gets one entry after TCRdb re-called the multiplex PCR reads with MiXCR. The data contain fewer than 650,000 distinct CDR3 sequences, around 15% of them singletons. These records were also assigned to another study, of T cells in Graves' hyperthyroidism and ophthalmopathy.

The sequences come from peripheral blood mononuclear cells (PBMCs), collected at new diagnosis, from a patient treated with antithyroid drugs. The receptors were sampled from a woman in her 30s with Graves disease.

The V gene is TRBV5-1, the J gene TRBJ1-6; D gene unclear. Germline CDR1 SGHRS, CDR2 YFSETQ. The CDR3 loop spans 13 amino acids. Trimming left V 5 bases short and J 7 bases short, with 10 bases between. The CDR3 is CASSEEVNSPLHF. CDR3 nucleotide sequence: TGCGCCAGCAGTGAAGAAGTAAATTCACCCCTCCACTTT.

This clonotype was seen repeatedly, ten times or more. The chain recombines TRBV5-1 with TRBJ1-1; D is undetermined. Trimming took off 0 bases at V and 4 bases at J, with 7 bases between the two ends. Germline V lookup: CDR1 SGHRS, CDR2 YFSETQ. This CDR3 has 13 amino acids. CDR3 sequence reads: CASSLGVTTEAFF. The CDR3 bases are TGCGCCAGCAGCTTGGGGGTTACCACTGAAGCTTTCTTT. The full variable domain, with the rest looked up from reference TRBV5-1 and TRBJ1-1, is KAGVTQTPRYLIKTRGQQVTLSCSPISGHRSVSWYQQTPGQGLQFLFEYFSETQRNKGNFPGRFSGRQFSNSRSEMNVSTLELGDSALYLCASSLGVTTEAFFGQGTRLTVV.

The table lists this clonotype with many counts. This chain uses TRBV7-3 with TRBJ2-3; 14 positions match TRBD2. The CDR3 has 18 residues. Unmatched junction bases numbered 6, after V lost 4 bases and J lost 0 bases. The V gene's germline CDR1 is SGHTA and CDR2 FQGTGA. The CDR3 loop is CASSSGTSGRWSTDTQYF. CDR3 DNA: TGTGCCAGCAGCTCCGGGACTAGCGGGAGATGGAGCACAGATACGCAGTATTTT.

The V call is TRBV5-1, the J call TRBJ2-1; D not certain. Trimming left V 2 bases short and J 0 bases short, with 15 bases between. The CDR3 runs 17 residues. The germline CDR1 and CDR2 sequences are SGHRS and YFSETQ. The CDR3 sequence: CASSFRGPTSSYNEQFF. In DNA form, the CDR3 reads TGCGCCAGCAGCTTCCGTGGGCCTACCTCCTCCTACAATGAGCAGTTCTTC. The full variable domain, its missing parts supplied by reference TRBV5-1 and TRBJ2-1, is KAGVTQTPRYLIKTRGQQVTLSCSPISGHRSVSWYQQTPGQGLQFLFEYFSETQRNKGNFPGRFSGRQFSNSRSEMNVSTLELGDSALYLCASSFRGPTSSYNEQFFGPGTRLTVL.

This clonotype appeared many times. The chain joins TRBV28 to TRBJ1-5; 7 bases agree with TRBD1. CDR3 length: 15 residues. Looked up from germline, CDR1 is MDHEN and CDR2 is SYDVKM. The trim removed 10 bases at V and 5 bases at J, leaving 14 bases unmatched. The CDR3 coding sequence is TGTGCCACAAGGGCAGAGAAGGGGGCCTATCAGCCCCAGCATTTT. Protein sequence: CATRAEKGAYQPQHF.

In its sample, this clonotype was seen many times. The chain employs TRBV28 and TRBJ2-7, with D unresolved. V was clipped by 6 bases and J by 6 bases, with 18 bases between them. CDR1 and CDR2 (germline): MDHEN, SYDVKM. The CDR3 extends over 14 amino acids. In nucleotides, the CDR3 is TGTGCCAGCAGCGACCCCATGAAGGTCAGCGAGCAGTACTTC. Protein: CASSDPMKVSEQYF. Drawing the rest from reference TRBV28 and TRBJ2-7, the complete variable domain is DVKVTQSSRYLVKRTGEKVFLECVQDMDHENMFWYRQDPGLGLRLIYFSYDVKMKEKGDIPEGYSVSREKKERFSLILESASTNQTSMYLCASSDPMKVSEQYFGPGTRLTVT.